These T cell receptor beta chains were read from a single sample in a study of T-cell memory formation after mild COVID-19. TCRdb redid the calling of the 5' RACE reads with MiXCR, one entry per CDR3 protein. The table shows a few hundred thousand distinct CDR3 sequences, with more than 15% occurring only once. Sequencing was done on a sample of PBMCs or a T cell subset sorted from them (not recorded which). The receptors stem from a man aged 18 to 30 who had mild COVID-19 (a few samples of this study predate the infection). Cell type and time point are not known. CDR3s include the opening cysteine and the closing phenylalanine or tryptophan. A D gene is named only where the DNA matches it firmly. Where a row states a size, it is once, few, many or the class of an expanded clone; other rows omit it.

d_gene: -
j_gene: TRBJ2-1
v_gene: TRBV4-3
abundance: -
CDR3aa: CASSQVSGTWNEQFF
CDR3nt: TGCGCCAGCAGCCAAGTTTCCGGGACGTGGAATGAGCAGTTCTTC

d_gene: -
j_gene: TRBJ2-3
v_gene: TRBV4-1
abundance: few
CDR3aa: CASSHGAGRTDTQYF
CDR3nt: TGCGCCAGCAGCCATGGGGCAGGGCGTACAGATACGCAGTATTTT

d_gene: -
j_gene: TRBJ1-1
v_gene: TRBV12-3/TRBV12-4
abundance: -
CDR3aa: CASSTQQGNTEAFF
CDR3nt: TGTGCCAGCAGTACCCAACAGGGGAACACTGAAGCTTTCTTT

d_gene: -
j_gene: TRBJ2-5
v_gene: TRBV7-2
abundance: -
CDR3aa: CASSGWGARGRQTQYF
CDR3nt: TGTGCCAGCAGCGGGTGGGGGGCACGGGGCAGGCAGACCCAGTACTTC

d_gene: TRBD1
j_gene: TRBJ1-4
v_gene: TRBV4-1
abundance: -
CDR3aa: CASSQERAGGDEKLFF
CDR3nt: TGCGCCAGCAGCCAAGAAAGGGCAGGGGGTGACGAAAAACTGTTTTTT

d_gene: TRBD1
j_gene: TRBJ2-3
v_gene: TRBV7-2
abundance: -
CDR3aa: CASSLGQTFPDTQYF
CDR3nt: TGTGCCAGCAGCTTGGGACAGACATTTCCAGATACGCAGTATTTT

d_gene: TRBD1
j_gene: TRBJ1-5
v_gene: TRBV6-5
abundance: few
CDR3aa: CASSPLRAGGNQPQHF
CDR3nt: TGTGCCAGCAGTCCGCTTAGGGCAGGGGGGAATCAGCCCCAGCATTTT

d_gene: -
j_gene: TRBJ2-2
v_gene: TRBV12-3/TRBV12-4
abundance: once
CDR3aa: CASSLSQGGTGELFF
CDR3nt: TGTGCCAGCAGTTTAAGTCAGGGAGGCACCGGGGAGCTGTTTTTT

d_gene: -
j_gene: TRBJ2-3
v_gene: TRBV9
abundance: few
CDR3aa: CASSVGAQADTQYF
CDR3nt: TGTGCCAGCAGCGTAGGGGCCCAGGCAGATACGCAGTATTTT

d_gene: -
j_gene: TRBJ2-3
v_gene: TRBV29-1
abundance: -
CDR3aa: CSVVSHEKDAQYF
CDR3nt: TGCAGCGTTGTATCACATGAGAAAGATGCGCAGTATTTT

d_gene: -
j_gene: TRBJ2-3
v_gene: TRBV24-1
abundance: -
CDR3aa: CATSDWDSADTQYF
CDR3nt: TGTGCCACCAGTGACTGGGACTCGGCAGATACGCAGTATTTT

d_gene: TRBD2
j_gene: TRBJ2-7
v_gene: TRBV7-2
abundance: few
CDR3aa: CASSLELAGGLEQYF
CDR3nt: TGTGCCAGCAGCTTAGAACTAGCGGGGGGGCTCGAGCAGTACTTC

d_gene: -
j_gene: TRBJ2-5
v_gene: TRBV4-2
abundance: -
CDR3aa: CASSQPPARQETQYF
CDR3nt: TGTGCCAGCAGCCAACCCCCGGCCAGACAAGAGACCCAGTACTTC